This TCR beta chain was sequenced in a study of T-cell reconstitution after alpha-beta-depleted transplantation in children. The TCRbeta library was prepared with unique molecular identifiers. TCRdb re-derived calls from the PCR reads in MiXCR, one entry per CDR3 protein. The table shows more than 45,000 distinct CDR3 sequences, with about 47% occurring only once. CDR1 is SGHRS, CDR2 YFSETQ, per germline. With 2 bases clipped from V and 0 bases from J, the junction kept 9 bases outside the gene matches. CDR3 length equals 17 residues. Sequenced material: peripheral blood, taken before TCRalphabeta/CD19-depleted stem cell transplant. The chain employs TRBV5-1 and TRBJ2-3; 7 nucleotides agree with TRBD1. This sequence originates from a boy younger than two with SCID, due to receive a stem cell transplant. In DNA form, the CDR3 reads TGCGCCAGCAGCTTTAGCCGGGGACAGACTAGCACAGATACGCAGTATTTT. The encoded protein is CASSFSRGQTSTDTQYF.